The TCR beta chain described here comes from a study of radiation and T cells in renal cell carcinoma. This clone was counted a single time. Its target is not known. Findings and caveats of the study: From baseline, blood top tumor clonotypes peaked at 2 weeks post-radiation.

TCRdb's copy holds only in-frame clones and misses some; the assay was immunoSEQ multiplex PCR. The sample includes about 49,000 clones, less than 85% seen only once; the top ten take around 28%. The CDR3 sequence is 13 residues long. From germline, CDR1 is GTSNPN and CDR2 SVGIG (reference sequence). V shed 5 bases and J shed 4 bases, with 15 bases lying between them. Time point indicated: blood 2 weeks post-SBRT. Described treatment: 15 Gy SBRT to primary tumor, nephrectomy 4 weeks later. After SBRT, blood was collected at 2 and 4 weeks, plus baseline. The sequenced sample was blood, obtained from a patient whose treatment included radiotherapy and nephrectomy. This sequence joins TRBV30 and TRBJ2-7; a weak D match, TRBD1 (5 bases). The sequence derives from a woman in her 70s with renal cell carcinoma. This CDR3 is CAWSKGRGYEQYF. In DNA, the CDR3 is TGTGCCTGGTCCAAAGGAAGGGGATACGAGCAGTACTTC.